This T cell receptor (beta chain) was documented in a study of blood T cell repertoires in COVID-19. The repertoire was sequenced with immunoSEQ multiplex PCR; TCRdb's copy has only in-frame clones and lacks some. Of approximately 98,000 clones in the sample, 82% were seen once. The CDR3 is 14 residues long. Germline V lookup: CDR1 SQVTM, CDR2 ANQGSEA. V lost 1 base to trimming and J lost 1 base, with 10 bases between them. The receptor comes from an older man with acute or convalescent COVID-19. Sequencing was performed on peripheral blood. The chain is built from TRBV29-1 and TRBJ1-1; D is perhaps TRBD1 (6 bases). The chain's CDR3 is CSVEGGHGNTEAFF. The CDR3 DNA reads TGCAGCGTTGAAGGGGGACACGGGAACACTGAAGCTTTCTTT.